The 7 T cell receptor beta chains presented below share a single source sample, sequenced in a study of cytomegalovirus exposure and HLA in healthy donors (dated by TCRdb to the late 2010s). The library relied on the immunoSEQ multiplex PCR assay. A mixture of 60 forward primers for TCR Vbeta segments and 13 reverse primers for TCR Jbeta segments was used in the multiplex PCR. TCRdb took over this immuneACCESS table, retaining in-frame rearrangements with V and J assigned. Such tables are incomplete; in checked studies, under half of the missing clones stem from an unresolved V gene, and the remainder is unexplained. This sample's table lists 100,000 to 150,000 clones. The ten largest clones capture 1.5% to 1.8% of the sample. Sequencing was performed on PBMCs. All receptors come from a woman aged 40 to 50 in good health and CMV-seronegative.

The chain uses TRBV7-2 and TRBJ2-7; maybe TRBD2 (7 bases). This CDR3 region has 14 residues. From germline, CDR1 is SGHTA and CDR2 FQGNSA. V was trimmed by 3 bases and J by 2 bases, leaving 11 bases between them. The CDR3 loop is CASSFRGATYEQYV. The CDR3 DNA sequence: TGTGCCAGCAGCTTCCGGGGGGCCACCTACGAGCAGTACGTC.

The CDR3 reads CASSVDALGNSPLHF. The CDR3 DNA follows: TGTGCCAGCAGCGTAGATGCCCTAGGCAATTCACCCCTCCACTTT. This rearrangement joins TRBV9 to TRBJ1-6; D not certain. Between the trimmed V and J ends, which lost 0 bases and 7 bases, there was a span of 11 bases. CDR1 is SGDLS, CDR2 YYNGEE, per germline. The CDR3 extends over 15 amino acids.

This chain connects TRBV7-8 to TRBJ2-1, with 8 bases matching TRBD1. The junction had 4 bases not matched to a gene; V was cut back by 6 bases and J by 6 bases. Germline CDR1 SGHVS, CDR2 FQNEAQ. The CDR3 is 13 residues long. CDR3 sequence reads: CASRVTGGNEQFF. Written as DNA, the CDR3 is TGTGCCAGCAGGGTAACAGGGGGCAATGAGCAGTTCTTC.

The V gene is TRBV7-8, the J gene TRBJ1-2; no clear D. The CDR3 is made up of 15 amino acids. V lost 1 base to trimming and J lost 5 bases, with 14 bases between them. Germline CDR1 reads SGHVS; CDR2 reads FQNEAQ. CDR3 in DNA: TGTGCCAGCAGCTTAGAATCGGGTATCGGGTATGGCTACACCTTC. It codes for CASSLESGIGYGYTF. The full variable domain, in which reference TRBV7-8 and TRBJ1-2 provide the parts outside the CDR3, is GAGVSQSPRYKVAKRGQDVALRCDPISGHVSLFWYQQALGQGPEFLTYFQNEAQLDKSGLPSDRFFAERPEGSVSTLKIQRTQQEDSAVYLCASSLESGIGYGYTFGSGTRLTVV.

V and J are TRBV18 and TRBJ1-1; 8 bases are a match to TRBD1. Looked up from germline, CDR1 is KGHSH and CDR2 is LQKENI. This CDR3 is 15 amino acids long. V gave up 3 bases and J gave up 4 bases; unmatched junction bases: 7. The CDR3 loop reads CASSPALGQGTEAFF. In DNA, the CDR3 is TGTGCCAGCTCACCTGCCCTTGGACAGGGCACTGAAGCTTTCTTT.

The chain has TRBV4-1 and TRBJ1-1; 8 nucleotides align to TRBD1. This CDR3 region has 16 residues. CDR1 MGHRA and CDR2 YSYEKL come from the germline V gene. V shed 0 bases, J shed 3 bases, and the junction held 6 bases outside the gene matches. CDR3 sequence (DNA): TGCGCCAGCAGCCAAGATCCACAGGGGGGTTACACTGAAGCTTTCTTT. Translating gives CASSQDPQGGYTEAFF.

The chain couples TRBV5-1 to TRBJ1-2, with a weak D call TRBD1 (6 bases). The CDR3 loop spans 15 amino acids. Trimming shortened V by 3 bases and J by 0 bases, and 12 bases separated the two germline ends. CDR1 is SGHRS, CDR2 YFSETQ, per germline. For the CDR3, the DNA is TGCGCCAGCAGCTCGGACAGACCCTCTAACTATGGCTACACCTTC. Translation gives CASSSDRPSNYGYTF.